The rows below give T cell receptor beta chains drawn from one sample of a study of shared clonotypes between healthy human individuals. Repertoires were generated with immunoSEQ multiplex PCR, while TCRdb's copy carries only in-frame clones and drops some. The table records about 680,000 clones, 74% of them present only once. The sample consisted of memory CD4+ T cells sorted from blood. The receptors shown here come from a woman in her thirties in good health. CDR3s include the opening cysteine and the closing phenylalanine or tryptophan. Fields, in order: J gene, clone size, D gene, V gene, CDR3 protein, CDR3 DNA. The D gene is left open where the match is weak. Size is stated for part of the rows, as once, few or many counts, or as a class when the clone is expanded.

>TRBJ1-5|.|.|TRBV19
CASSIEGQGFQPQHF
TGTGCCAGTAGTATTGAAGGGCAGGGGTTTCAGCCCCAGCATTTT
>TRBJ2-7|few|TRBD1|TRBV2
CASSSGTGFYEQYF
TGTGCCAGCAGCTCCGGGACAGGATTCTACGAGCAGTACTTC
>TRBJ1-2|.|.|TRBV5-1
CASSRTPSNSGTNYGYTF
TGCGCCAGCAGCCGCACACCTTCTAACAGCGGAACTAACTATGGCTACACCTTC
>TRBJ2-5|few|TRBD1|TRBV11-3
CASSPNRGSAAQYF
TGTGCCAGCAGCCCCAACAGGGGGTCAGCGGCCCAGTACTTC
>TRBJ1-2|.|.|TRBV15
CATSGELGTPPYGYTF
TGTGCCACCAGCGGCGAACTCGGGACACCACCCTATGGCTACACCTTC
>TRBJ2-1|.|TRBD2|TRBV19
CASSIVGAGGTYNEQFF
TGTGCCAGTAGTATAGTTGGAGCGGGAGGAACCTACAATGAGCAGTTCTTC
>TRBJ2-3|.|.|TRBV18
CASRGQYGADTQYF
TGTGCCAGCCGCGGACAGTACGGGGCAGATACGCAGTATTTT
>TRBJ2-1|.|.|TRBV28
CASSLLSYRGGRSYNEQFF
TGTGCCAGCAGTTTATTAAGCTATCGGGGCGGACGCTCCTACAATGAGCAGTTCTTC
>TRBJ2-1|.|TRBD2|TRBV6-1
CASSELAGVYNEQFF
TGTGCCAGTAGTGAACTAGCGGGCGTCTACAATGAGCAGTTCTTC
>TRBJ1-5|few|TRBD1|TRBV4-2
CASSQDRGSNQPQHF
TGTGCCAGCAGCCAAGACAGGGGGAGCAATCAGCCCCAGCATTTT
>TRBJ2-3|.|TRBD1|TRBV10-3
CAISRPDRAGDTQYF
TGTGCCATCAGTAGACCCGACAGGGCGGGAGATACGCAGTATTTT
>TRBJ2-3|.|.|TRBV6-1
CASLRADTQYF
TGTGCCAGCCTGCGGGCAGATACGCAGTATTTT
>TRBJ1-2|.|.|TRBV6-5
CASSYSQGTLNYGYTF
TGTGCCAGCAGTTATTCTCAGGGGACGCTCAACTATGGCTACACCTTC
>TRBJ1-2|.|.|TRBV2
CASSAGQKNYGYTF
TGTGCCAGCAGTGCCGGACAGAAGAACTATGGCTACACCTTC
>TRBJ1-5|few|TRBD1|TRBV28
CASSAHRGNQPQHF
TGTGCCAGCAGTGCCCACAGGGGTAACCAGCCCCAGCATTTT
>TRBJ2-6|.|.|TRBV5-1
CASSLRGSGANVLTF
TGCGCCAGCAGCTTGCGGGGCTCTGGGGCCAACGTCCTGACTTTC
>TRBJ2-3|.|.|TRBV7-9
CASSLMAGFGADTQYF
TGTGCCAGCAGCTTAATGGCGGGGTTTGGGGCAGATACGCAGTATTTT
>TRBJ2-1|once|.|TRBV2
CASTARGRDEQFF
TGTGCCAGCACTGCGCGGGGGCGGGATGAGCAGTTCTTC
>TRBJ1-1|.|.|TRBV2
CASSEWEMNTEAFF
TGTGCCAGCAGTGAATGGGAAATGAACACTGAAGCTTTCTTT
>TRBJ2-7|.|TRBD1|TRBV5-1
CASSQQGEAYEQYF
TGCGCCAGCAGCCAACAGGGGGAGGCCTACGAGCAGTACTTC
>TRBJ2-1|.|TRBD2|TRBV11-1
CASTGTSGRASYNEQFF
TGTGCCAGCACCGGGACTAGCGGGAGGGCGTCCTACAATGAGCAGTTCTTC
>TRBJ2-3|.|TRBD2|TRBV7-9
CASSKTSGRRTDTQYF
TGTGCCAGCAGCAAGACTAGCGGGAGACGGACAGATACGCAGTATTTT
>TRBJ1-4|few|.|TRBV30
CAWSVEATNSNEKLFF
TGTGCCTGGAGTGTAGAGGCGACGAATTCGAATGAAAAACTGTTTTTT
>TRBJ2-3|.|.|TRBV7-3
CASSLNYGTDTQYF
TGTGCCAGCAGCTTAAACTATGGCACAGATACGCAGTATTTT
>TRBJ1-1|.|.|TRBV11-1
CASSFSLGTEAFF
TGTGCCAGCAGCTTTTCATTGGGCACTGAAGCTTTCTTT
>TRBJ1-2|.|TRBD1|TRBV7-9
CASSFGQGPEYGYTF
TGTGCCAGCAGCTTCGGACAGGGCCCCGAATATGGCTACACCTTC
>TRBJ2-2|.|TRBD1|TRBV11-2
CASSLSGGYTGELFF
TGTGCCAGCAGCCTCTCAGGGGGCTACACCGGGGAGCTGTTTTTT
>TRBJ2-3|.|.|TRBV6-5
CASREQAQDTQYF
TGTGCCAGCAGGGAACAGGCCCAAGATACGCAGTATTTT
>TRBJ1-4|.|.|TRBV11-2
CASSSDRNNEKLFF
TGTGCCAGCAGCTCGGACAGAAATAATGAAAAACTGTTTTTT
>TRBJ2-1|.|.|TRBV6-6
CASSFLGYSEQFF
TGTGCCAGCAGTTTTCTAGGGTACTCCGAGCAGTTCTTC
>TRBJ2-6|.|.|TRBV18
CASSPFGPSHSGANVLTF
TGTGCCAGCTCACCGTTTGGGCCTTCACACTCTGGGGCCAACGTCCTGACTTTC
>TRBJ2-3|.|.|TRBV5-1
CASSQHISSTDTQYF
TGCGCCAGCAGCCAACACATTAGCAGCACAGATACGCAGTATTTT
>TRBJ2-1|.|.|TRBV28
CASSLRGGLNEQFF
TGTGCCAGCAGTTTGCGGGGAGGTCTCAATGAGCAGTTCTTC
>TRBJ2-1|.|.|TRBV28
CASSFMRGDNEQFF
TGTGCCAGCAGTTTCATGCGGGGAGATAATGAGCAGTTCTTC
>TRBJ1-5|.|.|TRBV19
CASSRSGNQPQHF
TGTGCCAGTAGTCGTTCCGGCAATCAGCCCCAGCATTTT
>TRBJ2-2|.|TRBD2|TRBV4-2
CASSQPSGRGAGELFF
TGTGCCAGCAGCCAACCGAGCGGGAGAGGAGCCGGGGAGCTGTTTTTT
>TRBJ1-1|.|.|TRBV5-1
CASSLGVSMNTEAFF
TGCGCCAGCAGCTTGGGTGTCAGCATGAACACTGAAGCTTTCTTT